The 27 T cell receptor beta chains below all came from one sample that was sequenced in a study of Graves' ophthalmopathy and Graves' hyperthyroidism. Amplified material comprised TCR beta CDR3 regions derived from RNA transcripts. RT-PCR was first run with HTBI primers, then multiplex PCR in a second round. TCRdb recomputed calls from the multiplex PCR reads with MiXCR, one row per CDR3 protein. The sample contains over 650,000 distinct CDR3 sequences, more than 40% of which appear only once. Sequenced input: peripheral blood. Receptors were obtained from an adult man with Graves' ophthalmopathy.

In its sample, this clonotype was seen a few times. The chain recombines TRBV6-1 with TRBJ1-2; perhaps TRBD1 as D (5 bases). The CDR3 has 15 residues. V was cut by 3 bases and J by 5 bases, with 16 bases left in between. Germline V gives CDR1 MNHNS, CDR2 SASEGT. As DNA, the CDR3 is TGTGCCAGCAGTGACAGGGAGCCGATCGGGTATGGCTACACCTTC. Translation gives CASSDREPIGYGYTF.

With regard to this clonotype: A read error is possible here, since a much larger clone lies one base away. The genes are TRBV7-4 and TRBJ1-2; 11 positions match TRBD1. The CDR3 has 15 residues. Per the germline V gene, CDR1 is SGHVT and CDR2 is SQSDAQ. CDR3: CASSKDRGRNYGCTF. CDR3 nucleotides: TGTGCCAGCAGTAAGGACAGGGGGCGTAACTATGGCTGCACCTTC.

The genes are TRBV10-3 and TRBJ2-5; D uncertain. Germline V gene data show CDR1 as ENHRY and CDR2 as SYGVKD. The CDR3 is 13 amino acids. As DNA, the CDR3 is TGTGCTAGAGTACCCCGGACCCAAGAGACCCAGTACTTC. The encoded protein is CARVPRTQETQYF.

V is TRBV24-1 and J is TRBJ1-5; D is possibly TRBD1 (5 bases). The CDR3 is 15 residues long. Germline values: CDR1 KGHDR, CDR2 SFDVKD. V was trimmed by 5 bases and J by 6 bases, leaving 16 bases between them. The CDR3 protein is CATSGAGSGTQPQHF. In DNA, the CDR3 is TGTGCCACCAGTGGCGCAGGGTCAGGCACTCAGCCCCAGCATTTT.

For this clonotype: A much larger clonotype is one base distant, so this may be a read error. The CDR3 does not close with the conserved phenylalanine or tryptophan, likely indicating a read error. The rearrangement links TRBV9 to TRBJ1-2, with D perhaps TRBD1 (5 bases). The ends were cut back, 4 bases at V and 5 bases at J, with 18 bases in the middle. Germline V CDR1 and CDR2: SGDLS, YYNGEE. This CDR3 has 15 amino acids. The CDR3 region has the DNA TGTGCCAGCAGCTCAGCTAGTCTTCAGGGTTATGGCTACACCCTC. It specifies CASSSASLQGYGYTL.

The chain recombines TRBV10-3 with TRBJ1-2, with 7 bases matching TRBD1. CDR3 length: 13 amino acids. Germline V lookup: CDR1 ENHRY, CDR2 SYGVKD. J lost 3 bases, V lost 6 bases, and 4 bases had no gene match. The chain's CDR3 is CAISPGGYYGYTF. The CDR3, as DNA: TGTGCCATCAGCCCAGGGGGGTACTATGGCTACACCTTC.

The chain joins TRBV2 to TRBJ1-2; 7 bases line up with TRBD1. Germline CDR1 reads SNHLY; CDR2 reads FYNNEI. CDR3 length: 14 amino acids. The junction had 9 bases not matched to a gene; V was cut back by 8 bases and J by 3 bases. CDR3 sequence reads: CASLWTGPDYGYTF. DNA of the CDR3: TGTGCCAGCTTATGGACAGGCCCAGACTATGGCTACACCTTC.

The chain uses TRBV4-2 and TRBJ1-5; 10 nucleotides agree with TRBD1. The germline V gene encodes CDR1 LGHNA and CDR2 YNFKEQ. The CDR3 has 18 residues. Trimming removed 1 base from V and 0 bases from J; junction bases left unmatched: 6. CDR3 in amino acids: CASSQVVGTGASNQPQHF. As DNA, the CDR3 is TGTGCCAGCAGCCAAGTTGTCGGGACAGGGGCTAGCAATCAGCCCCAGCATTTT.

The CDR3 nucleotides read TGCGCCAGCAGCTCCCGGGTAGGGACAGCCGTCTTTAGCCGGGGCACCGGGGAGCTGTTTTTT. This gives the protein CASSSRVGTAVFSRGTGELFF. This chain joins TRBV5-1 and TRBJ2-2; 7 nucleotides align to TRBD1. Germline CDR1 reads SGHRS; CDR2 reads YFSETQ. The CDR3 is 21 amino acids. J was trimmed by 4 bases and V by 3 bases; bases with no gene match: 24.

This clonotype showed up many times. The chain combines TRBV5-6 with TRBJ2-7; the D gene is possibly TRBD1 (6 bases). CDR1 and CDR2 from the germline V gene are SGHDT and YYEEEE. The CDR3 runs to 13 residues. Deletions cut 4 bases from V and 8 bases from J, with 16 bases between. The CDR3 DNA sequence: TGTGCCAGCAGCATCGTCCAAGGGGGAAAGCAGTACTTC. As protein: CASSIVQGGKQYF.

The chain couples TRBV6-1 to TRBJ1-1; TRBD1 is a possible D gene (5 bases). The germline CDR1 and CDR2 sequences are MNHNS and SASEGT. CDR3 length: 11 amino acids. V shed 5 bases and J shed 11 bases, with 12 bases lying between them. CDR3 amino acids: CASSLGQSAFF. As DNA, the CDR3 is TGTGCCAGCAGTTTGGGGCAGTCGGCTTTCTTT.

At least ten counts were recorded for this clonotype. The chain carries TRBV29-1 and TRBJ2-1; TRBD1 matches 7 bases. This CDR3 is built from 12 residues. With 5 bases clipped from V and 5 bases from J, the junction kept 3 bases outside the gene matches. Germline assignment: CDR1 SQVTM and CDR2 ANQGSEA. The CDR3 sequence is CSVPTGNNEQFF. CDR3 nucleotides: TGCAGCGTTCCGACAGGGAACAATGAGCAGTTCTTC.

V gene TRBV7-2 combines with J gene TRBJ2-7; D call uncertain. Germline-derived CDR1 and CDR2 are SGHTA and FQGNSA. Trimming took 5 bases from V and 2 from J, leaving 13 bases between them. The CDR3 extends over 14 amino acids. The CDR3: CASSQTSKTYEQYF. The CDR3 DNA sequence: TGTGCCAGCAGCCAAACCTCAAAGACCTACGAGCAGTACTTC.

Regarding this clonotype: At one end the junction does not follow the germline gene, possibly because of a read error. The chain uses TRBV19 and TRBJ1-1, with TRBD1 identical over 7 bases. CDR3 length: 14 amino acids. Germline CDR1 and CDR2: LNHDA and SQIVND (reference sequence). CDR3 DNA sequence: TGTGCCAGTAGGGGACAGAACACTGAAGCTTTCTACCGATTT. Protein sequence: CASRGQNTEAFYRF.

V is TRBV25-1 and J is TRBJ1-6; no reliable D call. Trimming shortened V by 3 bases and J by 5 bases, and 8 bases separated the two germline ends. The CDR3 is 14 amino acids. Germline CDR1 is MGHDK and CDR2 is SYGVNS. As DNA, the CDR3 is TGTGCCAGCAGTGACATAAGAGATAATTCACCCCTCCACTTT. Amino acid sequence: CASSDIRDNSPLHF.

The sample holds one count of this clonotype. The chain has TRBV15 and TRBJ1-4; perhaps TRBD1 as D (5 bases). V was shortened by 0 bases and J by 12 bases, with 11 bases between the two germline ends. This CDR3 is 13 amino acids long. Germline CDR1 reads LNHNV; CDR2 reads YYDKDF (reference sequence). DNA of the CDR3: TGTGCCACCAGCAGAGACCCAGGGTTTGAACTGTTTTTT. Translating it yields CATSRDPGFELFF.

This clonotype was picked up a small number of times. This chain uses TRBV12-5 with TRBJ1-4; D may be TRBD1 (5 bases). CDR1 and CDR2 from the germline V gene are LGHNT and FRNRAP. This CDR3 is built from 12 residues. V gave up 7 bases and J gave up 8 bases, with 11 bases separating them. The CDR3 protein is CASARGEEKLFF. CDR3 in DNA: TGTGCTAGTGCAAGGGGCGAAGAAAAACTGTTTTTT.

As to this clonotype: A single base is all that separates this from a far larger clone, so a read error is likely. This likely comes from a read error, as the CDR3 has no conserved phenylalanine or tryptophan at its end. The V gene is TRBV5-1, the J gene TRBJ1-1, with D perhaps TRBD1 (6 bases). This CDR3 has 12 residues. Germline V gene data show CDR1 as SGHRS and CDR2 as YFSETQ. Trimming removed 0 bases at V and 8 bases at J, with 8 bases between. CDR3 residues: CASSLAGQEAFS. The CDR3 coding sequence is TGCGCCAGCAGCTTGGCGGGACAAGAAGCTTTCTCT.

J is TRBJ2-3 and V is TRBV24-1; D possibly corresponds to TRBD2 (6 bases). From germline, CDR1 is KGHDR and CDR2 SFDVKD. The CDR3 spans 13 residues. V was shortened by 5 bases and J by 6 bases, with 11 bases between the two germline ends. Here the CDR3 reads CATSGTSLDTQYF. CDR3 sequence (DNA): TGTGCCACCAGTGGAACTAGCTTGGATACGCAGTATTTT.

To note about this clonotype: A much larger clone lies a single base off, so this may be a read error. The V gene is TRBV10-3, the J gene TRBJ2-7, with D unresolved. Germline V lookup: CDR1 ENHRY, CDR2 SYGVKD. The V gene lost 3 bases and the J gene lost 0 bases, with 15 bases spanning the gap. The CDR3 spans 16 residues. This chain's CDR3 is CAISDLSDQNSYEQYF. CDR3 DNA: TGTGCCATCAGTGATTTGTCGGACCAAAACTCCTACGAGCAGTACTTC.

As for this clonotype: A much more abundant neighbour one base away suggests this may be a read error. The chain employs TRBV13 and TRBJ2-7, with 9 bases aligning to TRBD1. The V segment lost 5 bases and the J segment 3 bases; nucleotides outside the gene matches: 5. Germline V gene lookup returns CDR1 PRHDT and CDR2 FYEKMQ (reference sequence). This CDR3 spans 14 amino acids. The CDR3 is CASSLTDRGYEQYF. The CDR3, as DNA: TGTGCCAGCAGCCTGACGGACAGGGGCTACGAGCAGTACTTC.

The sample holds many counts of this clonotype. The rearrangement joins TRBV7-6 to TRBJ1-3, with D maybe TRBD1 (6 bases). CDR3 length: 15 amino acids. The germline V gene encodes CDR1 SGHVS and CDR2 FNYEAQ. V was cut by 2 bases and J by 2 bases, with 10 bases left in between. Here the CDR3 DNA reads TGTGCCAGCAGCTTACGGGGGGGGCCTGGAAACACCATATATTTT. Translating gives CASSLRGGPGNTIYF.

Worth noting for this clonotype: The junction and the germline gene differ at one end; a read error may be behind it. The gene calls are TRBV15 and TRBJ2-7; TRBD1 matches 8 bases. The CDR3 has 16 amino acids. Per the germline V gene, CDR1 is LNHNV and CDR2 is YYDKDF (reference sequence). CDR3 loop: CAISRDRGNYGYEQYF. The CDR3 DNA sequence: TGTGCCATCAGCCGAGACAGGGGAAACTATGGCTACGAGCAGTACTTC.

The V and J genes are TRBV7-4 and TRBJ2-1; 9 bases map to TRBD2. The trim removed 5 bases at V and 5 bases at J, leaving 7 bases unmatched. Looked up from germline, CDR1 is SGHVT and CDR2 is SQSDAQ. The CDR3 runs to 15 residues. CDR3 DNA sequence: TGTGCCAGCAGCCCTGGAGCGGGAGGACACAATGAGCAGTTCTTC. It yields the protein CASSPGAGGHNEQFF.

In its sample, this clonotype was seen many times. This chain uses TRBV13 with TRBJ2-5, with D possibly being TRBD1 (5 bases). The germline CDR1 and CDR2 sequences are PRHDT and FYEKMQ (reference sequence). Between the trimmed V and J ends, which lost 5 bases and 1 base, there was a span of 14 bases. This CDR3 spans 15 amino acids. CDR3 in amino acids: CASSPLGQGQETQYF. In nucleotides, the CDR3 is TGTGCCAGCAGCCCCCTAGGGCAGGGCCAAGAGACCCAGTACTTC. The full variable domain, rest sourced from reference TRBV13 and TRBJ2-5, is AAGVIQSPRHLIKEKRETATLKCYPIPRHDTVYWYQQGPGQDPQFLISFYEKMQSDKGSIPDRFSAQQFSDYHSELNMSSLELGDSALYFCASSPLGQGQETQYFGPGTRLLVL.

The chain has TRBV7-2 and TRBJ1-5; D remains ambiguous. Deletions cut 1 base from V and 7 bases from J, with 11 bases between. Looked up from germline, CDR1 is SGHTA and CDR2 is FQGNSA. This CDR3 has 14 residues. The CDR3: CASSLDSGRQPQHF. CDR3 sequence (DNA): TGTGCCAGCAGCTTAGACAGTGGGAGGCAGCCCCAGCATTTT.

This clonotype has a count of ten or more. This chain joins TRBV20-1 and TRBJ2-7; D call uncertain. CDR3 size: 13 residues. Germline V gives CDR1 DFQATT, CDR2 SNEGSKA (reference sequence). Trimming removed 3 bases from V and 6 bases from J, with 15 bases in between. DNA of the CDR3: TGCAGTGCTAGGGGCACCGACGGCTCCGAGCAGTACTTC. This translates into CSARGTDGSEQYF.